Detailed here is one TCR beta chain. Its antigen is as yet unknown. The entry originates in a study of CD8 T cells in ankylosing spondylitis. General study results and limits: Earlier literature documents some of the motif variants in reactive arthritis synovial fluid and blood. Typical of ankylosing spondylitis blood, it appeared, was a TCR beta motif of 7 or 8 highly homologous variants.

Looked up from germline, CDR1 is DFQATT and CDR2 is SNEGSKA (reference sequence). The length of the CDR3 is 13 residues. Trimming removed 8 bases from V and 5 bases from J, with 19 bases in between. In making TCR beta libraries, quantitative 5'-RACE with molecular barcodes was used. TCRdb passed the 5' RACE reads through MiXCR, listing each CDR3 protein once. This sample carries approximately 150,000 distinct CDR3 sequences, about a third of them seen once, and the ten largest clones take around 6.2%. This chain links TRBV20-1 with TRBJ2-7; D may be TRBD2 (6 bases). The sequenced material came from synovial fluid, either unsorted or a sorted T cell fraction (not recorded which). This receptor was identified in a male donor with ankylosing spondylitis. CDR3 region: CSQDGGNLHEQYF. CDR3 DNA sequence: TGCAGTCAAGATGGGGGGAACCTCCACGAGCAGTACTTC.